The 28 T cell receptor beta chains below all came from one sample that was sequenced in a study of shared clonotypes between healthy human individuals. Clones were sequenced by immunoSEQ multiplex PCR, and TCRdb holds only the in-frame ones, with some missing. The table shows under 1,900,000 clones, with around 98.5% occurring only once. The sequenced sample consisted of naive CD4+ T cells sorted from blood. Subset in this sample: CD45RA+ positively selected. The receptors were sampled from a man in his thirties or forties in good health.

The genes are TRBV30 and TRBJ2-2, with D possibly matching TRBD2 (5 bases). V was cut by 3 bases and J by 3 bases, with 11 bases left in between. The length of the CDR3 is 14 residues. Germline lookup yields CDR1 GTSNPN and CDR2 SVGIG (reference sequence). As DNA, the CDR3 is TGTGCCTGGAGCCTGGACTCTTACACCGGGGAGCTGTTTTTT. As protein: CAWSLDSYTGELFF.

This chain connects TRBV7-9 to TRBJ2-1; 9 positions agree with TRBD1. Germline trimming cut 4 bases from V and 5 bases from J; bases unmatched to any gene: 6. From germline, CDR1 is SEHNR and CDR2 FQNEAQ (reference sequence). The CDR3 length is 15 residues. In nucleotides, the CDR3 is TGTGCCAGCAGCTCCGACAGGGGGAGGAACAATGAGCAGTTCTTC. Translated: CASSSDRGRNNEQFF.

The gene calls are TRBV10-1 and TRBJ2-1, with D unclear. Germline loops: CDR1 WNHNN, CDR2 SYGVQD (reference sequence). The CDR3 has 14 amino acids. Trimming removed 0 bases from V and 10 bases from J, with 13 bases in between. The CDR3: CASSESILGTEQFF. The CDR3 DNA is TGCGCCAGCAGTGAGTCGATTCTAGGAACCGAGCAGTTCTTC.

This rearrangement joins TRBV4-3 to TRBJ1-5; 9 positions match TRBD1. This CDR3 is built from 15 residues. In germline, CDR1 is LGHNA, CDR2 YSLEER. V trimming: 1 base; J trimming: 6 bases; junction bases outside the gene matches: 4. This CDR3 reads CASSQGTGVAQPQHF. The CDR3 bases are TGCGCCAGCAGCCAAGGGACAGGGGTTGCTCAGCCCCAGCATTTT.

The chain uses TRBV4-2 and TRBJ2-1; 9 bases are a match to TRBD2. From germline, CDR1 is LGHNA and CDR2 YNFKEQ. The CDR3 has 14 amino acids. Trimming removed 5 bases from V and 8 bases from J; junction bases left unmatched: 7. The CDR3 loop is CASSSSGSSYEQFF. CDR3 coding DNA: TGTGCCAGCAGCAGTAGCGGGAGCTCCTATGAGCAGTTCTTC.

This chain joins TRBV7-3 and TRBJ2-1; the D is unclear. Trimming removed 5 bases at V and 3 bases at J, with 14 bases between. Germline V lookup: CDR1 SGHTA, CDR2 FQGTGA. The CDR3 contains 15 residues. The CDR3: CASSEYSSFYNEQFF. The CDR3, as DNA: TGTGCCAGCAGCGAGTATAGCTCCTTCTACAATGAGCAGTTCTTC.

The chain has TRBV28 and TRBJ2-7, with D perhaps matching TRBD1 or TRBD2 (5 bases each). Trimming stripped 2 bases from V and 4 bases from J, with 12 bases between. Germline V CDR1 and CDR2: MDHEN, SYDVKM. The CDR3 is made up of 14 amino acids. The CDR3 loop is CASSLVGETYEQYF. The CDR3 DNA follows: TGTGCCAGCAGTTTAGTGGGGGAAACATACGAGCAGTACTTC. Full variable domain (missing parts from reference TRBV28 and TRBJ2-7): DVKVTQSSRYLVKRTGEKVFLECVQDMDHENMFWYRQDPGLGLRLIYFSYDVKMKEKGDIPEGYSVSREKKERFSLILESASTNQTSMYLCASSLVGETYEQYFGPGTRLTVT.

CDR3 in DNA: TGTGTCGTGGACAGGGGGCCGGAGCAGTACTTC. This translates into CVVDRGPEQYF. V is TRBV28 and J is TRBJ2-7, with 11 bases aligning to TRBD1. The CDR3 runs to 11 residues. Germline CDR1 is MDHEN and CDR2 is SYDVKM.

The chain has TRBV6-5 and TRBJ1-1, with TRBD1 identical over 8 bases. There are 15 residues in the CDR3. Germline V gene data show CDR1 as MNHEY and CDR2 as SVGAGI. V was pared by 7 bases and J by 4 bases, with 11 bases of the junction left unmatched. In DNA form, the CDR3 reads TGTGCCAGCACGGCAGGGGGCGAGGTTGGCACTGAAGCTTTCTTT. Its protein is CASTAGGEVGTEAFF.

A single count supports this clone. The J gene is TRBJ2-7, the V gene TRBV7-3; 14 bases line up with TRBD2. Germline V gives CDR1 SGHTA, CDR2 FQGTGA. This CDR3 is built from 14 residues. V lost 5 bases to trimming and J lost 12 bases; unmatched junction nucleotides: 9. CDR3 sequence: CASSARLAGGVRYF. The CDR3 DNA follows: TGTGCCAGCAGCGCCCGACTAGCGGGAGGGGTTCGGTACTTC.

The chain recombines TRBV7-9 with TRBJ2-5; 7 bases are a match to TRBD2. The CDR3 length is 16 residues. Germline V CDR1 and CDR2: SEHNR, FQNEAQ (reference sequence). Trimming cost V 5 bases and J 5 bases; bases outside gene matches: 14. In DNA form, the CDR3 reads TGTGCCAGCAGCGGAGCACCGGGACTAACGTTGGAGACCCAGTACTTC. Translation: CASSGAPGLTLETQYF.

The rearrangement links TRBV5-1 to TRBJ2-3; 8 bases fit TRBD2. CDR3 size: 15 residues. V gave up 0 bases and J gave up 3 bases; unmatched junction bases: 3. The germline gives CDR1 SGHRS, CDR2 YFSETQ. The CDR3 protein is CASSLVLAETDTQYF. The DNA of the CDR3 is TGCGCCAGCAGCTTGGTACTAGCGGAAACAGATACGCAGTATTTT.

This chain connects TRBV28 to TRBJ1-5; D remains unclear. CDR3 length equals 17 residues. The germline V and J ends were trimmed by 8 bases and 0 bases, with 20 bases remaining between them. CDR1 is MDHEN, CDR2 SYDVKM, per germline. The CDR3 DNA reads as TGTGCCAGCTGCCCCAGGCCCTTGGGTTATAGCAATCAGCCCCAGCATTTT. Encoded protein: CASCPRPLGYSNQPQHF. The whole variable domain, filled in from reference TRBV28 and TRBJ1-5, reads DVKVTQSSRYLVKRTGEKVFLECVQDMDHENMFWYRQDPGLGLRLIYFSYDVKMKEKGDIPEGYSVSREKKERFSLILESASTNQTSMYLCASCPRPLGYSNQPQHFGDGTRLSIL.

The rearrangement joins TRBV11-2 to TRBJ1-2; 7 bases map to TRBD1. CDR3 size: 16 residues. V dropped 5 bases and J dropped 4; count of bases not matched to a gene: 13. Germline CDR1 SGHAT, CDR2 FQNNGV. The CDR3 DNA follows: TGTGCCAGCAGCCCCGGTTGGGGACAGCAAAGCTATGGCTACACCTTC. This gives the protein CASSPGWGQQSYGYTF.

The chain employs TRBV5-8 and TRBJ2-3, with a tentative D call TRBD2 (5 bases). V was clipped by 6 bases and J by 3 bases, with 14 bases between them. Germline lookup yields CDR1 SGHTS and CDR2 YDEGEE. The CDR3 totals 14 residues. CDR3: CASNVDRETDTQYF. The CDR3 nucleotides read TGTGCCAGCAATGTAGACCGGGAAACAGATACGCAGTATTTT.

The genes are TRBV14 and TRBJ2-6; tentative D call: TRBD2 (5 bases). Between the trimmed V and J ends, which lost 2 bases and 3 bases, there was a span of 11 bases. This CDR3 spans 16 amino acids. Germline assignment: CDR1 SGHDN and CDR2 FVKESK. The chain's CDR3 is CASSQPDWFGANVLTF. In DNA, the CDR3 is TGTGCCAGCAGCCAACCGGACTGGTTTGGGGCCAACGTCCTGACTTTC.

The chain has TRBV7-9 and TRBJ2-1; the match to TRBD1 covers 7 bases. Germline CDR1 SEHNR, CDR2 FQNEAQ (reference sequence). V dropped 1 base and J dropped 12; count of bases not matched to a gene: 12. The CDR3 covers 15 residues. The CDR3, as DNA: TGTGCCAGCAGCTTAGTGTCCGGACAGGATAACAGGCAGTTCTTC. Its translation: CASSLVSGQDNRQFF.

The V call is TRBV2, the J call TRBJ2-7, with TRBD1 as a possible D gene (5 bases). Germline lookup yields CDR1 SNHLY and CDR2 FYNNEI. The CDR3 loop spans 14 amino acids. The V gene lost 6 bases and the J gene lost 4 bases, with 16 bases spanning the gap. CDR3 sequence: CASSPRDSGYEQYF. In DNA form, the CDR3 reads TGTGCCAGCAGCCCCCGAGACAGTGGTTACGAGCAGTACTTC.

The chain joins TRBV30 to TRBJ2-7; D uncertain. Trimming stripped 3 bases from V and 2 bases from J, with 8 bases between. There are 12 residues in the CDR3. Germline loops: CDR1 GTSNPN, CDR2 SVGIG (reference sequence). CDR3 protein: CAWRQSTYEQYF. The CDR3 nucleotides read TGTGCCTGGAGACAGAGTACCTACGAGCAGTACTTC. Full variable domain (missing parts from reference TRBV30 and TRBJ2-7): SQTIHQWPATLVQPVGSPLSLECTVEGTSNPNLYWYRQAAGRGLQLLFYSVGIGQISSEVPQNLSASRPQDRQFILSSKKLLLSDSGFYLCAWRQSTYEQYFGPGTRLTVT.

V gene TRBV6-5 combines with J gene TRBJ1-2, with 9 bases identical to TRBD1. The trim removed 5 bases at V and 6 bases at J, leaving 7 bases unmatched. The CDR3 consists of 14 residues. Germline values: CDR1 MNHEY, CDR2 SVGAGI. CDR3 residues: CASSPGTGIDGYTF. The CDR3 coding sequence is TGTGCCAGCAGTCCCGGGACAGGGATCGATGGCTACACCTTC.

The DNA for the CDR3 is TGCGCCAGCAGCTTAGGGGGGCCGGGTGAAAAACTGTTTTTT. As protein: CASSLGGPGEKLFF. The chain combines TRBV5-1 with TRBJ1-4, with TRBD1 as a possible D gene (6 bases). The CDR3 contains 14 residues. Germline V CDR1 and CDR2: SGHRS, YFSETQ. V dropped 2 bases and J dropped 7 bases, with 12 bases sitting between them.

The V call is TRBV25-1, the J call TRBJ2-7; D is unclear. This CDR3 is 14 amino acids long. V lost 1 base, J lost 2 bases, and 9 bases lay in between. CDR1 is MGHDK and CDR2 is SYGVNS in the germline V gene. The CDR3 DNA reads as TGTGCCAGCAGTGAATGGGCCGGCCCCTACGAGCAGTACTTC. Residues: CASSEWAGPYEQYF.

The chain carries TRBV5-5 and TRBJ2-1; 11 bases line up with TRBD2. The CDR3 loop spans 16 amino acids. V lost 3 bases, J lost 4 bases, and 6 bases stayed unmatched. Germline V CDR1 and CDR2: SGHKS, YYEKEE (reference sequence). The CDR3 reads CASSSYLAGGYNEQFF. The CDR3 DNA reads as TGTGCCAGCAGCTCGTATCTAGCGGGGGGATACAATGAGCAGTTCTTC.

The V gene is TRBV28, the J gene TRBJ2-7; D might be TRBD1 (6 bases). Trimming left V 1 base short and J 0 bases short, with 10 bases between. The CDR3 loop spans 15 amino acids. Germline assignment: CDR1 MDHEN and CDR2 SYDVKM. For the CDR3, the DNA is TGTGCCAGCAGTTTATCCCTGGACAGCTCCTACGAGCAGTACTTC. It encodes CASSLSLDSSYEQYF.

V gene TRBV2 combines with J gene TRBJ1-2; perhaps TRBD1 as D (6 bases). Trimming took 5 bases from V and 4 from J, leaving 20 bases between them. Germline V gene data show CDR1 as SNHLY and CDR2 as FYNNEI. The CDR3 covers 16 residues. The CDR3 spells CASSSTLRDTLYGYTF. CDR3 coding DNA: TGTGCCAGCAGTTCTACCCTCAGGGACACCCTCTATGGCTACACCTTC.

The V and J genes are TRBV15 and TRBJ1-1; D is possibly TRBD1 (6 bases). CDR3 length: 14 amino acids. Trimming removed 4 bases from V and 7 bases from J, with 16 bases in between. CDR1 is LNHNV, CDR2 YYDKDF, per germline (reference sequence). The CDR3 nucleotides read TGTGCCACCAGCAAGGGGGGCGGGTTAGGTGAAGCTTTCTTT. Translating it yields CATSKGGGLGEAFF. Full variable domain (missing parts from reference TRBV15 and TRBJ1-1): DAMVIQNPRYQVTQFGKPVTLSCSQTLNHNVMYWYQQKSSQAPKLLFHYYDKDFNNEADTPDNFQSRRPNTSFCFLDIRSPGLGDTAMYLCATSKGGGLGEAFFGQGTRLTVV.

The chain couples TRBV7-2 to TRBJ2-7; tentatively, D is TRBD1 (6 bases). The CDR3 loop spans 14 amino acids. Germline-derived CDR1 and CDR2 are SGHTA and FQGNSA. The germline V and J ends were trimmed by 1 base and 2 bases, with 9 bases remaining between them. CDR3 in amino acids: CASSLVGTTYEQYF. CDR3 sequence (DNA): TGTGCCAGCAGCTTAGTAGGGACAACCTACGAGCAGTACTTC.

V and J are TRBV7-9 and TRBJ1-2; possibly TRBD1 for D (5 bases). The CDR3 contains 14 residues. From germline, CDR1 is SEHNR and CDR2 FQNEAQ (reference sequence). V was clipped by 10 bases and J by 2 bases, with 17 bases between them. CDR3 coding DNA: TGTGCCACCTCCGGGGGGTCTGAAAACTATGGCTACACCTTC. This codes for CATSGGSENYGYTF.